The TCR beta chain under discussion was sequenced for a study of tumor-infiltrating lymphocytes in primary liver carcinoma. Study-level background: Tumors were staged T1-T3 N0M0 and measured about 4.2 to 10 cm across.

Details on this clonotype: The antigen is undetermined.

With a constant-region primer, TCR beta cDNA was made from 450 to 650 ng of total RNA. Three nested multiplex PCR rounds of slightly modified ARM-PCR generated TCR beta libraries. PCR rounds one and two used TRBV1-TRBV30 forward primers with a C-beta reverse primer for about 9 cycles each. TCRdb reprocessed the multiplex PCR reads with MiXCR, giving one entry per CDR3 protein. Here the sample spans about 320,000 distinct CDR3 sequences, 65% being singletons. Notes on the study in general: Tumor-adjacent and tumor-blood pairs shared a smaller degree of overlap than tumor region pairs. The difference in top-250-clone fraction between tumors and blood was significant, favoring tumors (p = 0.039).

Unsorted whole blood yielded the blood RNA, and germline DNA was also extracted. None of the patients had received treatment, and all had chronic HBV infection. CDR1 and CDR2 from the germline V gene are SGHRS and YFSETQ. V was clipped by 4 bases and J by 2 bases; unmatched bases: 3. The CDR3 runs to 15 residues. The TCR originated in a middle-aged man with primary liver carcinoma and hepatitis B virus infection. The chain uses TRBV5-1 and TRBJ2-1; 10 nucleotides agree with TRBD1. Sequencing used peripheral blood. CDR3 sequence: CASSRDRGPYNEQFF. The CDR3 nucleotides read TGCGCCAGCAGCAGGGACAGGGGCCCCTACAATGAGCAGTTCTTC.